The 12 T cell receptor beta chains given below trace back to one sample, sequenced in a study of T cell responses to AZD1222 COVID-19 vaccine. Measured with immunoSEQ multiplex PCR; TCRdb has only the in-frame clones, and not every one. Of about 150,000 clones in the sample, 94% were seen once. The sequenced sample was peripheral blood, obtained on day 0 of AZD1222 vaccination. Receptor source: an adult in good health.

V is TRBV4-2 and J is TRBJ2-3; 7 bases match TRBD1. The CDR3 covers 16 residues. The germline gives CDR1 LGHNA, CDR2 YNFKEQ. J was trimmed by 3 bases and V by 1 base; bases with no gene match: 7. CDR3 region: CASSQGRGWKTDTQYF. The CDR3 DNA reads as TGTGCCAGCAGCCAAGGCAGGGGGTGGAAGACAGATACGCAGTATTTT.

In regard to this clone: Other DNA sequences from this sample encode an identical CDR3 as well. The chain carries TRBV12-3 or TRBV12-4 and TRBJ1-5; no firm D call. This CDR3 is built from 12 residues. Trimming pared 3 bases from V and 6 bases from J, leaving 6 bases between. Here the CDR3 reads CASSFWGQPQHF. For the CDR3, the DNA is TGTGCCAGCAGTTTCTGGGGTCAGCCCCAGCATTTT.

This chain uses TRBV18 with TRBJ1-1, with D perhaps TRBD1 (5 bases). Between the trimmed V and J ends, which lost 2 bases and 3 bases, there was a span of 13 bases. Germline V gene lookup returns CDR1 KGHSH and CDR2 LQKENI. CDR3 length equals 15 residues. CDR3 region: CASSPGLGGDTEAFF. The DNA for the CDR3 is TGTGCCAGCTCACCAGGTCTTGGGGGAGACACTGAAGCTTTCTTT.

The rearrangement links TRBV7-2 to TRBJ1-2, with 9 bases aligning to TRBD1. CDR1 SGHTA and CDR2 FQGNSA come from the germline V gene. There are 17 residues in the CDR3. Trimming at V came to 6 bases and at J to 2 bases, leaving 13 bases not matched to a gene. CDR3 residues: CASRSRWGQGVNYGYTF. In nucleotides, the CDR3 is TGTGCCAGCAGATCCCGATGGGGACAGGGAGTGAACTATGGCTACACCTTC.

V gene TRBV25-1 combines with J gene TRBJ1-1; possibly TRBD1 for D (5 bases). CDR1 and CDR2 from the germline V gene are MGHDK and SYGVNS. The CDR3 has 15 residues. The V end lost 5 bases, the J end lost 6 bases, and 19 bases lay between the germline ends. CDR3 loop: CASSPPGTPGSEAFF. In DNA, the CDR3 is TGTGCCAGCAGTCCCCCGGGGACGCCGGGGTCTGAAGCTTTCTTT.

This chain uses TRBV7-8 with TRBJ2-3, with TRBD2 as a possible D gene (5 bases). Germline CDR1 reads SGHVS; CDR2 reads FQNEAQ. The CDR3 loop spans 16 amino acids. V lost 5 bases and J 2 bases, leaving 17 bases between the germline ends. CDR3 nucleotide sequence: TGTGCCAGCAGCCCGCGCCCGCGCGGGCTCACAGATACGCAGTATTTT. Translated, it gives CASSPRPRGLTDTQYF.

Here the CDR3 DNA reads TGTGCCAGCAGTTGGGGACAGGGGGGGATCACAGATACGCAGTATTTT. Protein sequence: CASSWGQGGITDTQYF. The rearrangement uses TRBV7-8 and TRBJ2-3; 11 nucleotides match TRBD1. Per the germline V gene, CDR1 is SGHVS and CDR2 is FQNEAQ. The CDR3 is made up of 16 amino acids. V trimming: 6 bases; J trimming: 2 bases; junction bases outside the gene matches: 7.

The chain recombines TRBV3-1 (or the pseudogene TRBV3-2) with TRBJ1-2; D unclear. The germline V gene encodes CDR1 LGHDT and CDR2 YNNKEL (reference sequence). This CDR3 comprises 15 residues. V lost 2 bases and J lost 0, with 10 bases in between. The CDR3 DNA reads TGTGCCAGCAGCCAATCCCCAAACGCTAACTATGGCTACACCTTC. Translation: CASSQSPNANYGYTF.

This sequence joins TRBV9 and TRBJ1-4; no reliable D call. The CDR3 loop spans 13 amino acids. Trimming shortened V by 4 bases and J by 10 bases, and 14 bases separated the two germline ends. The germline gives CDR1 SGDLS, CDR2 YYNGEE. CDR3 sequence (DNA): TGTGCCAGCAGCTGGCGACTAGAGGGAAAACTGTTTTTT. Amino acid sequence: CASSWRLEGKLFF.

V gene TRBV6-4 combines with J gene TRBJ1-6; D gene unclear. The length of the CDR3 is 15 residues. V lost 2 bases to trimming and J lost 6 bases, with 11 bases between them. Germline assignment: CDR1 MRHNA and CDR2 SNTAGT. The CDR3 region is CASSDRQEANSPLHF. CDR3 sequence (DNA): TGTGCCAGCAGTGACCGACAAGAGGCTAATTCACCCCTCCACTTT.

The chain uses TRBV6-1 and TRBJ2-1; 9 positions match TRBD1. The J segment lost 0 bases and the V segment lost 2 bases, leaving 2 bases of the junction unmatched. CDR1 and CDR2 from the germline V gene are MNHNS and SASEGT. The CDR3 contains 16 residues. CDR3 loop: CASSEWGQGSYNEQFF. The CDR3 bases are TGTGCCAGCAGTGAATGGGGACAGGGCTCCTACAATGAGCAGTTCTTC.

This clone was found once. The V call is TRBV7-9, the J call TRBJ1-6; TRBD1 is a possible D gene (6 bases). Germline loops: CDR1 SEHNR, CDR2 FQNEAQ (reference sequence). The V gene lost 1 base and the J gene lost 7 bases, with 17 bases spanning the gap. This CDR3 has 17 amino acids. The CDR3 region has the DNA TGTGCCAGCAGCTTAGATCTCTCCCAGGGGACCAATTCACCCCTCCACTTT. This encodes CASSLDLSQGTNSPLHF.